These 10 T cell receptor beta chains share one sample of origin, sequenced in a study of beta chain features in type 1 diabetes. Expressed TCRB transcripts were sequenced after all isolated RNA was converted to cDNA. Generated by immunoSEQ multiplex PCR, the TCRdb table keeps only in-frame clones and is missing some. The sample records 400,000 to 450,000 clones, approximately 15% being singletons. The sequencing sample was made of naive CD4+ T cells from blood. The receptors come from a man aged 30-40 years in good health.

The chain has TRBV19 and TRBJ2-1; D is unresolved. The V end lost 3 bases, the J end lost 0 bases, and 18 bases lay between the germline ends. This CDR3 comprises 18 residues. Looked up from germline, CDR1 is LNHDA and CDR2 is SQIVND (reference sequence). This CDR3 reads CASSIGRSHARSYNEQFF. In DNA, the CDR3 is TGTGCCAGTAGTATTGGTCGGAGTCACGCCCGCTCCTACAATGAGCAGTTCTTC.

Only a few counts were recorded for this clone. The CDR3 spells CASSRGRQLGEETQYF. The DNA of the CDR3 is TGCGCCAGCAGTAGAGGGAGACAGCTTGGCGAAGAGACCCAGTACTTC. The chain has TRBV5-1 and TRBJ2-5, with D possibly being TRBD1 or TRBD2 (5 bases each). Germline values: CDR1 SGHRS, CDR2 YFSETQ. Trimming pared 5 bases from V and 3 bases from J, leaving 20 bases between. The CDR3 runs to 16 residues.

This clone was seen a few times. The chain links TRBV14 to TRBJ2-1; TRBD1 agrees at 7 bases. Per the germline V gene, CDR1 is SGHDN and CDR2 is FVKESK. With V trimmed by 3 bases and J by 2 bases, 7 bases remained unmatched. CDR3 size: 16 residues. CDR3: CASSQMGTEPYNEQFF. The CDR3 region has the DNA TGTGCCAGCAGCCAGATGGGGACAGAGCCCTACAATGAGCAGTTCTTC.

V and J are TRBV9 and TRBJ2-4, with TRBD1 matching over 9 bases. V lost 4 bases and J lost 5; bases outside the gene matches: 16. The CDR3 is made up of 18 amino acids. CDR1 and CDR2 from the germline V gene are SGDLS and YYNGEE. CDR3 loop: CASSTGTGKANAENIQYF. The DNA for the CDR3 is TGTGCCAGCAGCACCGGGACAGGGAAAGCCAATGCCGAAAACATTCAGTACTTC.

The rearrangement uses TRBV9 and TRBJ2-5, with D possibly matching TRBD2 (6 bases). Germline CDR1 and CDR2: SGDLS and YYNGEE. This CDR3 comprises 14 residues. V lost 4 bases, J lost 5 bases, and 15 bases lay in between. CDR3 sequence (DNA): TGTGCCAGCAGCCGCTCTAGCGTTTATGAGACCCAGTACTTC. Its translation is CASSRSSVYETQYF.

This clone was found many times. The chain is built from TRBV21-1 and TRBJ2-6. TRBV21-1 is described as a pseudogene. This CDR3 region has 17 residues. The CDR3 reads CASSKLGGGAGANVLTF. The DNA for the CDR3 is TGTGCCAGCAGCAAATTGGGTGGTGGGGCTGGGGCCAACGTCCTGACTTTC.

This clone was recorded a few times. This chain uses TRBV28 with TRBJ2-1; D possibly corresponds to TRBD2 (6 bases). The length of the CDR3 is 17 residues. From germline, CDR1 is MDHEN and CDR2 SYDVKM. V lost 6 bases to trimming and J lost 6 bases, with 24 bases between them. As DNA, the CDR3 is TGTGCCAGCAGCAACACAGGAGGGCCTTTCTCTCTCAATGAGCAGTTCTTC. Translated, it gives CASSNTGGPFSLNEQFF.

This chain connects TRBV5-1 to TRBJ2-3, with 11 bases that match TRBD2. The CDR3 sequence is 14 residues long. Germline V gene data show CDR1 as SGHRS and CDR2 as YFSETQ. V shed 5 bases, J shed 4 bases, and the junction held 3 bases outside the gene matches. Here the CDR3 reads CASRVAGGPDTQYF. The CDR3 DNA sequence: TGCGCCAGCAGGGTAGCGGGAGGGCCAGATACGCAGTATTTT.

In its sample, this clone was seen a few times. This rearrangement joins TRBV7-2 to TRBJ2-3; D is possibly TRBD2 (6 bases). The V gene's germline CDR1 is SGHTA and CDR2 FQGNSA. The CDR3 spans 13 residues. CDR3 nucleotides: TGTGCAATTAGTGCCGTAGGAGGGGATACGCAGTATTTT. As protein: CAISAVGGDTQYF.

The genes are TRBV7-2 and TRBJ2-7; no clear D. The length of the CDR3 is 17 residues. Trimming stripped 4 bases from V and 2 bases from J, with 21 bases between. Germline V gene lookup returns CDR1 SGHTA and CDR2 FQGNSA. The DNA of the CDR3 is TGTGCCAGCAGCTCTACGTCTGCCCCATTCCCCCCCTACGAGCAGTACTTC. Translation: CASSSTSAPFPPYEQYF.